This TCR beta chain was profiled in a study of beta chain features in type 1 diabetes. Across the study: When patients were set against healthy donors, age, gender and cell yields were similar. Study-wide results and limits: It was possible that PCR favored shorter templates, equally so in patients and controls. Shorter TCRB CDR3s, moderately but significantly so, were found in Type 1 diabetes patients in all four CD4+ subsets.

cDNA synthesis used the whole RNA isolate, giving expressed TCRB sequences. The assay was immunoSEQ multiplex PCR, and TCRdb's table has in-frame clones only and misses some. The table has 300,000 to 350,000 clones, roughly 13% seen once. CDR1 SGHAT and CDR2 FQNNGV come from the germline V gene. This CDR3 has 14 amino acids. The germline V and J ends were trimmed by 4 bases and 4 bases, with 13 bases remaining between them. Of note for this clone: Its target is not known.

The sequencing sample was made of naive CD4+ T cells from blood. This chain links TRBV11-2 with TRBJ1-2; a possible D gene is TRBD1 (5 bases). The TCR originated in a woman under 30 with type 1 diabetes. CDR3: CASSSPSGAYGYTF. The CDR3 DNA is TGTGCCAGCAGCTCCCCAAGCGGGGCCTATGGCTACACCTTC.